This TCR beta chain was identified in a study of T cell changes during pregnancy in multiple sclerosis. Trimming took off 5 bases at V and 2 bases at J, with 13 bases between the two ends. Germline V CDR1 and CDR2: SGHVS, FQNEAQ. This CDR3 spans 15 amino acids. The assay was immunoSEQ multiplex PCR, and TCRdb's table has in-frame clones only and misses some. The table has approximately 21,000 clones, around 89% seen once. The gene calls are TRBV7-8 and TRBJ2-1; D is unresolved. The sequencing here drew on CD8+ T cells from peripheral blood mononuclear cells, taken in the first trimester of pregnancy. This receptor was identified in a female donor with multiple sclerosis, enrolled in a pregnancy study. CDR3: CASSRYALAYNEQFF. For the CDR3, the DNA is TGTGCCAGCAGCCGCTACGCGCTAGCCTACAATGAGCAGTTCTTC. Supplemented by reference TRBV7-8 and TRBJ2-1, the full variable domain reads GAGVSQSPRYKVAKRGQDVALRCDPISGHVSLFWYQQALGQGPEFLTYFQNEAQLDKSGLPSDRFFAERPEGSVSTLKIQRTQQEDSAVYLCASSRYALAYNEQFFGPGTRLTVL.